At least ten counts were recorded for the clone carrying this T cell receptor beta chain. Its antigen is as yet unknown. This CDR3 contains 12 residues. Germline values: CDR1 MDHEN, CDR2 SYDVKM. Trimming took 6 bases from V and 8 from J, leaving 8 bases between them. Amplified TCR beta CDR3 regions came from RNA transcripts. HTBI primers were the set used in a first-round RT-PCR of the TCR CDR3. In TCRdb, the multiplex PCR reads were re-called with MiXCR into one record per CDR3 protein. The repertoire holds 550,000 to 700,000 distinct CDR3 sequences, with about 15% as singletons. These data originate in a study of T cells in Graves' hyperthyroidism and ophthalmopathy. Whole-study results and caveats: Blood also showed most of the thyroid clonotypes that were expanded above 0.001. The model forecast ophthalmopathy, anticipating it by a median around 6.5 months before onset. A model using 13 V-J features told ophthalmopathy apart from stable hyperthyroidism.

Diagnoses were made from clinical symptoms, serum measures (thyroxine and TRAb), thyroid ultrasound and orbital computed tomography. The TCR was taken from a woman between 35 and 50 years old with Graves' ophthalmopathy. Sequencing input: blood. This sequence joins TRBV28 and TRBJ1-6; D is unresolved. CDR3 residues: CASSFSHSPLHF. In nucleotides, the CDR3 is TGTGCCAGCAGCTTCAGTCATTCACCCCTCCACTTT.